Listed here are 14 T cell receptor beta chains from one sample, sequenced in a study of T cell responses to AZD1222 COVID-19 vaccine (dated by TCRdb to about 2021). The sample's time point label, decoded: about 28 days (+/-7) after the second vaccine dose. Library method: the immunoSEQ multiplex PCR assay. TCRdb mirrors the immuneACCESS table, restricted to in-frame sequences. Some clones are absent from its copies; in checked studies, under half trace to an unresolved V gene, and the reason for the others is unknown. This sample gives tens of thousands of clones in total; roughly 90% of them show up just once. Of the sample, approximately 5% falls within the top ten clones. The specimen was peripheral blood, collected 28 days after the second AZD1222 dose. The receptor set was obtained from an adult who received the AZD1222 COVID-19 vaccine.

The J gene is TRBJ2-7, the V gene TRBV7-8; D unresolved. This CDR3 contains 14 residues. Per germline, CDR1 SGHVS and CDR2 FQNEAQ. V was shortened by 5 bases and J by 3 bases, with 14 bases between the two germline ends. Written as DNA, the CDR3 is TGTGCCAGCAGCACTATTCAGCGTTTCTACGAGCAGTACTTC. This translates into CASSTIQRFYEQYF.

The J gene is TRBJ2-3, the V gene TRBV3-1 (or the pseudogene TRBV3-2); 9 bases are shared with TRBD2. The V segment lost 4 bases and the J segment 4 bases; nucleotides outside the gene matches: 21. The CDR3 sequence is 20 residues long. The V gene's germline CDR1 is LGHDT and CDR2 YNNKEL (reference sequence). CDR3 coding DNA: TGTGCCAGCAGCCCACCCCATAGGCTATTGGGGGGACTAGCCCCAGATACGCAGTATTTT. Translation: CASSPPHRLLGGLAPDTQYF.

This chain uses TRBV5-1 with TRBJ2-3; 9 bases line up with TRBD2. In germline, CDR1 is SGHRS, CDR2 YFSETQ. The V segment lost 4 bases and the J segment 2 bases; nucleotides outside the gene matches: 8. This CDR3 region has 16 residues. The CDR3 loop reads CASSLGLAFNTDTQYF. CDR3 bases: TGCGCCAGCAGCCTAGGACTAGCGTTTAACACAGATACGCAGTATTTT.

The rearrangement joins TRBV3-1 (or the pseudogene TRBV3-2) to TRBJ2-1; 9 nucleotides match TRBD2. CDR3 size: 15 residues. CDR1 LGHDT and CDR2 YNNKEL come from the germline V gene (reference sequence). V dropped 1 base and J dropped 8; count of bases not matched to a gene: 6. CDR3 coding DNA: TGTGCCAGCAGCCAAGGCGGCGGGAGGGTGGATGAGCAGTTCTTC. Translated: CASSQGGGRVDEQFF.

CDR3 coding DNA: TGTGCCAGTAGTATTCGTTCACGACGGACCGCCTACACTGAAGCTTTCTTT. Its translation is CASSIRSRRTAYTEAFF. The rearrangement uses TRBV19 and TRBJ1-1; D gene uncertain. Trimming pared 3 bases from V and 3 bases from J, leaving 20 bases between. The CDR3 has 17 amino acids. The germline V gene encodes CDR1 LNHDA and CDR2 SQIVND (reference sequence). Full variable domain (missing parts from reference TRBV19 and TRBJ1-1): DGGITQSPKYLFRKEGQNVTLSCEQNLNHDAMYWYRQDPGQGLRLIYYSQIVNDFQKGDIAEGYSVSREKKESFPLTVTSAQKNPTAFYLCASSIRSRRTAYTEAFFGQGTRLTVV.

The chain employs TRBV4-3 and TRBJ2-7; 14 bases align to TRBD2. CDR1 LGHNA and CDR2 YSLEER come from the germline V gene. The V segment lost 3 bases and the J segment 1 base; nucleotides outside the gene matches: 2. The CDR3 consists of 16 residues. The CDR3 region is CASSQWTSGRSYEQYF. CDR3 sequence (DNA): TGCGCCAGCAGCCAGTGGACTAGCGGGAGGTCCTACGAGCAGTACTTC.

This CDR3 is CASSLLAGRTDTQYF. The CDR3 region has the DNA TGTGCCAGCAGTCTCCTAGCGGGGCGGACAGATACGCAGTATTTT. The chain links TRBV2 to TRBJ2-3; TRBD2 aligns across 9 bases. The CDR3 has 15 amino acids. Trimming took 5 bases from V and 3 from J; bases not matched to a gene: 6. CDR1 is SNHLY and CDR2 is FYNNEI in the germline V gene.

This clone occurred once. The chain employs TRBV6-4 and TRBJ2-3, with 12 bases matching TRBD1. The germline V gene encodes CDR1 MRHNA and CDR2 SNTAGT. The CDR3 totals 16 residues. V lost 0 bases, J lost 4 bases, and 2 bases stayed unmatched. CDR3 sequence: CASSDSGTGGSDTQYF. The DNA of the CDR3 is TGTGCCAGCAGTGACTCCGGGACAGGGGGCTCAGATACGCAGTATTTT.

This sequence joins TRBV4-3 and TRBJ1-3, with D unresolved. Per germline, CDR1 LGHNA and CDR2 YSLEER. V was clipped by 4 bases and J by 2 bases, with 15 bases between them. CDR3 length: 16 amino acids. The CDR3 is CASSPERVGAGNTIYF. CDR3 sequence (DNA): TGCGCCAGCAGCCCTGAACGGGTTGGAGCTGGAAACACCATATATTTT.

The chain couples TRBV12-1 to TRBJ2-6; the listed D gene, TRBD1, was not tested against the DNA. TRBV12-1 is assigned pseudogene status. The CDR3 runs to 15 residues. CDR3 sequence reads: CASSVSSTGANVLTF. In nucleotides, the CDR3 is TGTGCCAGCAGCGTCTCCAGTACTGGGGCCAACGTCCTGACTTTC.

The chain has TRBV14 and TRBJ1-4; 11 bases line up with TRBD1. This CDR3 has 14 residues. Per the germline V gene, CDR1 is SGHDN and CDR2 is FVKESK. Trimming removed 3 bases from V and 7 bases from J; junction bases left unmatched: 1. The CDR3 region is CASSQDRGREKLFF. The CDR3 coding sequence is TGTGCCAGCAGCCAGGACAGGGGGCGTGAAAAACTGTTTTTT.

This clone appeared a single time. The CDR3: CASSYRDPNYGYTF. The CDR3 region has the DNA TGTGCCAGCAGTTACCGGGATCCTAACTATGGCTACACCTTC. V and J are TRBV6-5 and TRBJ1-2; D unclear. This CDR3 comprises 14 residues. The germline CDR1 and CDR2 sequences are MNHEY and SVGAGI. The V and J ends lost 2 bases and 0 bases respectively, with 7 bases between them.

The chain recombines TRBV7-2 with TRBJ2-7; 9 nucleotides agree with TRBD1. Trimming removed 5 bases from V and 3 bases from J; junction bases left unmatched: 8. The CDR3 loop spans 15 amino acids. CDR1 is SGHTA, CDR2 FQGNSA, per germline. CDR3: CASSRTGDTSYEQYF. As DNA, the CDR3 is TGTGCCAGCAGCCGGACAGGGGATACAAGCTACGAGCAGTACTTC.

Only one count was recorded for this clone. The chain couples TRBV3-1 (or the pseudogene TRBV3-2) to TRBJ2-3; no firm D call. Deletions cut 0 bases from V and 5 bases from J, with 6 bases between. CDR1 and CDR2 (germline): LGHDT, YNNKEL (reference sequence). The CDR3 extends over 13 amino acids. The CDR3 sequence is CASSQEVGDTQYF. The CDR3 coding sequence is TGTGCCAGCAGCCAAGAGGTCGGAGATACGCAGTATTTT.